This T cell receptor (beta chain) was sequenced for a study of response to subunit inactivated influenza vaccine. This clonotype was seen only a few times. TCRdb called the RT-PCR reads again in MiXCR, with one record for every CDR3 protein. The sample has about 780,000 distinct CDR3 sequences, under 20% seen once. This receptor was obtained from a man aged 45-65 years who received an inactivated influenza vaccine. The sequencing here drew on PBMCs from blood, taken roughly 5 days after vaccination.

The CDR3 reads CASSQETVDYEQYF. As DNA, the CDR3 is TGTGCCAGCAGCCAAGAGACGGTCGACTACGAGCAGTACTTC. The chain is built from TRBV3-1 and TRBJ2-7; the D is unclear. Germline lookup yields CDR1 LGHDT and CDR2 YNNKEL (reference sequence). The ends were cut back, 0 bases at V and 3 bases at J, with 9 bases in the middle. The CDR3 runs to 14 residues.